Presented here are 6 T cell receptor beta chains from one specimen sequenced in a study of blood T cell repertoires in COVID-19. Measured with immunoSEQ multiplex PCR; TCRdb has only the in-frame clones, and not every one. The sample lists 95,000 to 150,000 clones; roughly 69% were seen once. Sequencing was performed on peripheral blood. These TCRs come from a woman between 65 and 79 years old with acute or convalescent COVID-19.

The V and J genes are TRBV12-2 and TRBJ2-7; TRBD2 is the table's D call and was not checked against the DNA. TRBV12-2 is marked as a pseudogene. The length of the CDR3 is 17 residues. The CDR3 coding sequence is TGTGCAAGTCGCTTTACTACCGGGACTAGCGGGCGAAACGAGCAGTACTTC. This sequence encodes CASRFTTGTSGRNEQYF.

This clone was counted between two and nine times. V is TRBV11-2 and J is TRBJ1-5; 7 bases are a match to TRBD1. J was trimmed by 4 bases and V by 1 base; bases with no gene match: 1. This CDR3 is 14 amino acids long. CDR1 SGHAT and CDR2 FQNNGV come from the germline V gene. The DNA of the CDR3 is TGTGCCAGCAGCTTAGCGACAGGGAATCAGCCCCAGCATTTT. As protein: CASSLATGNQPQHF.

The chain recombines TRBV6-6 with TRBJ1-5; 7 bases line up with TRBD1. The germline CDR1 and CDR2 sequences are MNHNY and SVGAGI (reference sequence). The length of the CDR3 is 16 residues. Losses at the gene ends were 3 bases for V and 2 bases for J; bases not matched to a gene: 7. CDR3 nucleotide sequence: TGTGCCAGCAGTTATCAGGGGGGCCCGGGCAATCAGCCCCAGCATTTT. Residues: CASSYQGGPGNQPQHF.

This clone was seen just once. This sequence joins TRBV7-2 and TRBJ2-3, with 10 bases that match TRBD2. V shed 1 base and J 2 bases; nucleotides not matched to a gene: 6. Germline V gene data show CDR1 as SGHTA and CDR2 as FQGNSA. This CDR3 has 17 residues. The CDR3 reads CASSLVPSGGPTDTQYF. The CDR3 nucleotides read TGTGCCAGCAGCTTAGTCCCTAGCGGGGGCCCCACAGATACGCAGTATTTT.

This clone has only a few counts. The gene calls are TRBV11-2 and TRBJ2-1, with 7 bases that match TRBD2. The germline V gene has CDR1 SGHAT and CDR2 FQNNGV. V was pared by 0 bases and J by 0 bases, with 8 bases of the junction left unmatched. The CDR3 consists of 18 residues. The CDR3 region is CASSLDRGGASSYNEQFF. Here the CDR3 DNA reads TGTGCCAGCAGCTTAGATCGCGGGGGAGCGAGCTCCTACAATGAGCAGTTCTTC.

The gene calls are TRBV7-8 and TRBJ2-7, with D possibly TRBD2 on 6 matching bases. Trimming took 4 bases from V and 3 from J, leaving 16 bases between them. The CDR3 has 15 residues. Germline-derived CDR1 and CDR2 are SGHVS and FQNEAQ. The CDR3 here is CASSSSALAVYEQYF. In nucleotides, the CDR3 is TGTGCCAGCAGCTCTAGCGCCCTCGCGGTCTACGAGCAGTACTTC.